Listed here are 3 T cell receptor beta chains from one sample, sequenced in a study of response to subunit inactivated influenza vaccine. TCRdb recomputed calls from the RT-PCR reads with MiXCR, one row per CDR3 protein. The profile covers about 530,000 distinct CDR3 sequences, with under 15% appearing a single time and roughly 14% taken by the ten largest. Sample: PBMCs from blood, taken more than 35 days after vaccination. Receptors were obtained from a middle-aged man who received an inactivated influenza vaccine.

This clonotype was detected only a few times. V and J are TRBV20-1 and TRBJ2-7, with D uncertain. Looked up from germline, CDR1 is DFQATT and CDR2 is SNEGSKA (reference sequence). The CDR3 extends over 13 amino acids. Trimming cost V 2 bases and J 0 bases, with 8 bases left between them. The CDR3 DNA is TGCAGTGCTAGAACAGCCTACTCCTACGAGCAGTACTTC. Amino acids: CSARTAYSYEQYF.

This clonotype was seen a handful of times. DNA for the CDR3: TGTGCCAGCAGCTTAACCGGGGGGTACCAAGAGACCCAGTACTTC. This encodes CASSLTGGYQETQYF. The chain couples TRBV7-2 to TRBJ2-5; 7 bases fit TRBD2. V lost 2 bases, J lost 0 bases, and 3 bases stayed unmatched. This CDR3 is built from 15 residues. Germline CDR1 and CDR2: SGHTA and FQGNSA.

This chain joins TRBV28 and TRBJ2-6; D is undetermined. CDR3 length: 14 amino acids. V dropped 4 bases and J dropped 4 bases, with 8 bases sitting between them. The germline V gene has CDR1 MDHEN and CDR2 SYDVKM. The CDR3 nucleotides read TGTGCCAGCAGTTACGGGTTCGGGGCCAACGTCCTGACTTTC. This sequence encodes CASSYGFGANVLTF.